These T cell receptor beta chains were read from a single sample in a study of cytotoxic CD8 clonotypes in ibrutinib-treated CLL. Measured with immunoSEQ multiplex PCR; TCRdb has only the in-frame clones, and not every one. The sample has around 300,000 clones; about 80% are singletons. The source material was PBMCs, sampled before ibrutinib treatment. The source of these receptors is a human donor with chronic lymphocytic leukemia. The CDR3 runs from the conserved cysteine through the conserved F or W.

V: TRBV18; length: 17; CDR3: CASSLGLAGVFTGELFF
V: TRBV25-1; length: 12; CDR3: CASTKSQETQYF
V: TRBV9; length: 15; CDR3: CASSVQGHQGGEQYF
V: TRBV4-1; length: 15; CDR3: CASSQVQGSSDTQYF
V: TRBV2; length: 15; CDR3: CASSEAGGSNYGYTF
V: TRBV18; length: 15; CDR3: CASSPPGQGISGYTF
V: TRBV19; length: 17; CDR3: CASSPSPRGISNQPQHF
V: TRBV6-5; length: 13; CDR3: CASRDRGYNEQFF
V: TRBV28; length: 12; CDR3: CASTAVAQPQHF
V: TRBV27; length: 15; CDR3: CASSLSGGILYEQYF
V: TRBV4-3; length: 17; CDR3: CASSQDRAGGWNTEAFF
V: TRBV15; length: 20; CDR3: CATSSSTLPGQGAYTDTQYF
V: TRBV5-6; length: 15; CDR3: CASTVLGGLPYEQYF
V: TRBV27; length: 12; CDR3: CASSLSTREQFF
V: TRBV5-4; length: 14; CDR3: CALKGIQGNAEQFF
V: TRBV4-2; length: 17; CDR3: CASSRVSRLGGNYGYTF
V: TRBV7-2; length: 15; CDR3: CASSLAATNTGELFF
V: TRBV4-2; length: 12; CDR3: CASSQQGNEQFF
V: TRBV5-6; length: 18; CDR3: CASSWGPSGGPYTDTQYF
V: TRBV2; length: 11; CDR3: CASSYRTEAFF
V: TRBV6-1; length: 14; CDR3: CASSRTPTNEKLFF
V: TRBV2; length: 15; CDR3: CARTSRQKANYGYTF
V: TRBV2; length: 12; CDR3: CASSGTSYEQYF
V: TRBV4-1; length: 14; CDR3: CASSQGTGVTEAFF
V: TRBV5-4; length: 15; CDR3: CASSPGVQGFYGYTF
V: TRBV6-5; length: 13; CDR3: CAISTGARTEAFF
V: TRBV6-1; length: 17; CDR3: CASSEANYRVITGELFF
V: TRBV5-1; length: 14; CDR3: CASSLAPGTDTQYF
V: TRBV11-2; length: 16; CDR3: CASSRVRDRGSYEQYF
V: TRBV14; length: 13; CDR3: CASSHAVRSEQYF
V: TRBV25-1; length: 13; CDR3: CASSLVTNTEAFF
V: TRBV5-4; length: 13; CDR3: CASSLGGPYEQYF
V: TRBV5-6; length: 13; CDR3: CASSFVPGSEQYF
V: TRBV27; length: 13; CDR3: CASSLQGNYGYTF
V: TRBV6-1; length: 14; CDR3: CASSEMGSAAEQFF
V: TRBV7-8; length: 17; CDR3: CASSLHSRDRSSYEQYF
V: TRBV6-5; length: 12; CDR3: CASRRQGYALTF
V: TRBV5-4; length: 14; CDR3: CASSLAAGTDTQYF
V: TRBV11-2; length: 15; CDR3: CASSSTGLDFYEQYF
V: TRBV27; length: 16; CDR3: CASSLKGRVSNQPQHF
V: TRBV28; length: 14; CDR3: CASTPAGEEYEQYF
V: TRBV4-2; length: 17; CDR3: CASSQTGARAGTGELFF
V: TRBV7-2; length: 14; CDR3: CASSFKTPSYEQYF
V: TRBV5-6; length: 11; CDR3: CASSLYDEQFF
V: TRBV5-1; length: 15; CDR3: CASSFGQGAGNEQFF
V: TRBV7-7; length: 16; CDR3: CASSLGGGAGQETQYF
V: TRBV28; length: 14; CDR3: CASKGLRWNTEAFF
V: TRBV5-5; length: 15; CDR3: CASSLLVATNEKLFF
V: TRBV4-2; length: 12; CDR3: CASSQANNEQFF
V: TRBV7-9; length: 16; CDR3: CASSHRDTFSGNTIYF
V: TRBV27; length: 17; CDR3: CASSPAPERELSYEQYF
V: TRBV5-1; length: 14; CDR3: CASSSKQGDGELFF
V: TRBV18; length: 14; CDR3: CASSPPVVRETQYF